This entry describes one T cell receptor (beta chain). Its antigen is unknown. Memory CD4+ cells were the fraction left after CD45RA+ naive selection. This entry comes from a study of shared clonotypes between healthy human individuals. Findings and limits, study-wide: Sampling was confined to blood; repertoires within tissues likely differ. Naive subsets, compared against memory subsets, generally had larger estimated richness values. The represented genetic and exposure-history diversity was limited by the small number of donors.

The assay was immunoSEQ multiplex PCR, and TCRdb's table has in-frame clones only and misses some. Of 2 million to 3 million clones in the sample, 85% to 95% were seen once. This CDR3 comprises 16 residues. Trimming took 5 bases from V and 0 from J; bases not matched to a gene: 7. CDR1 and CDR2 (germline): MNHEY, SMNVEV (reference sequence). The sequence came from a man aged 18 to 30 in good health. The V gene is TRBV27, the J gene TRBJ1-1; 9 bases line up with TRBD1. The sequenced sample was naive CD4+ T cells sorted from blood. The sample's subset: CD45RA+ positively selected. DNA for the CDR3: TGTGCCAGCAGTCGACGGACAGGGGTGTTGAACACTGAAGCTTTCTTT. Encoded protein: CASSRRTGVLNTEAFF.